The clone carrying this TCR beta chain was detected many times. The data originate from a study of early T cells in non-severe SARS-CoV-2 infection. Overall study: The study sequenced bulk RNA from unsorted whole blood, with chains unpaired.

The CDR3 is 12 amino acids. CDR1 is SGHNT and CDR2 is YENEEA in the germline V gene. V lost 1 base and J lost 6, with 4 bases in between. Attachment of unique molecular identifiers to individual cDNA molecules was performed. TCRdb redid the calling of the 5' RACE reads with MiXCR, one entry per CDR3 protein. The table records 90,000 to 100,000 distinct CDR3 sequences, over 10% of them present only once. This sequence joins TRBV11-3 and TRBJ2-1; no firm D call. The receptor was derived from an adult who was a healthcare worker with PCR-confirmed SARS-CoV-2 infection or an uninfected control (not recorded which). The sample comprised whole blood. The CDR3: CASSLAPNEQFF. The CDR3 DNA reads TGTGCCAGCAGCTTAGCGCCCAATGAGCAGTTCTTC.